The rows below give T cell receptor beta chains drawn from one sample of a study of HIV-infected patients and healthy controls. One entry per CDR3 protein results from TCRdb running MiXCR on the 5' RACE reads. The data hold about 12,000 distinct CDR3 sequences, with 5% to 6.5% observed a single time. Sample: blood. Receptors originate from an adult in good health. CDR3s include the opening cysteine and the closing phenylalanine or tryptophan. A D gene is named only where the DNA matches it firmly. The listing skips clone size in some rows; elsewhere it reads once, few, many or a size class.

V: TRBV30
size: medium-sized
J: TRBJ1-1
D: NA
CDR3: CAWSVGGTNTEAFF
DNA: TGTGCCTGGAGTGTCGGGGGCACGAACACTGAAGCTTTCTTT

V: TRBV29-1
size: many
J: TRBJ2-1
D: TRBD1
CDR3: CSVGAGGEKNNEQFF
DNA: TGCAGCGTTGGTGCAGGGGGCGAGAAAAACAATGAGCAGTTCTTC

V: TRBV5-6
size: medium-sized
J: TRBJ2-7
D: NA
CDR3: CASSTTGGEYEQYF
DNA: TGTGCCAGCAGCACGACTGGCGGGGAGTACGAGCAGTACTTC

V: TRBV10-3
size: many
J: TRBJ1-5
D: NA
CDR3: CAISEGRNSNQPQHF
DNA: TGTGCCATCAGTGAAGGCAGGAATAGCAATCAGCCCCAGCATTTT

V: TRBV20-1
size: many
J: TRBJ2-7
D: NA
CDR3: CSARAVRGYEQYF
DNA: TGCAGTGCTAGAGCGGTCAGGGGCTACGAGCAGTACTTC

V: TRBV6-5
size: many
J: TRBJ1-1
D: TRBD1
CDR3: CASSSGTGILEAFF
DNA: TGTGCCAGCAGTTCGGGGACAGGAATTCTTGAAGCTTTCTTT

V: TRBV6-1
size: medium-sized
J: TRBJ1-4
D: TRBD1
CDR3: CASSELTGVGEKLFF
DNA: TGTGCCAGCAGTGAATTGACAGGGGTGGGCGAAAAACTGTTTTTT

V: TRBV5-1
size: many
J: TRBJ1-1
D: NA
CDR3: CASSLRGGGSNTEAFF
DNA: TGCGCCAGCAGCTTGAGGGGCGGAGGTTCGAACACTGAAGCTTTCTTT

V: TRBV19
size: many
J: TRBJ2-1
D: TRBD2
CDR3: CASSIVSGGAYNEQFF
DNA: TGTGCCAGTAGTATAGTGAGCGGGGGGGCATACAATGAGCAGTTCTTC

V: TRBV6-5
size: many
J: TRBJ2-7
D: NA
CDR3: CASSHRQGGHEQYF
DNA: TGTGCCAGCAGTCACCGACAGGGAGGGCACGAGCAGTACTTC

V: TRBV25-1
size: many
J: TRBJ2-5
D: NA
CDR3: CASRGGPQETQYF
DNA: TGTGCCAGCAGAGGGGGGCCCCAAGAGACCCAGTACTTC

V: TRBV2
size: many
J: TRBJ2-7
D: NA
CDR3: CASRYRAEGEQYF
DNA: TGTGCCAGCAGGTACAGGGCCGAGGGGGAGCAGTACTTC

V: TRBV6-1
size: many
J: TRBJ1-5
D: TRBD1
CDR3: CASSDSGGNQPQHF
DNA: TGTGCCAGCAGTGACTCAGGGGGGAATCAGCCCCAGCATTTT

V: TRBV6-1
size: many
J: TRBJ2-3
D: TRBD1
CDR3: CASKPGQGIKDTQYF
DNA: TGTGCCAGCAAGCCGGGACAGGGGATAAAAGATACGCAGTATTTT

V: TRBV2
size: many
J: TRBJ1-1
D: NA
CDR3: CASSDWDSNTEAFF
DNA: TGTGCCAGCAGTGACTGGGATTCGAACACTGAAGCTTTCTTT

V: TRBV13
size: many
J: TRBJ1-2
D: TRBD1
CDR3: CASSLTGFYGYTF
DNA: TGTGCCAGCAGCCTGACAGGGTTCTATGGCTACACCTTC

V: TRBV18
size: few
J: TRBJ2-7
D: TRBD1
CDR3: CASSPGTGESYEQYF
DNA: TGTGCCAGCTCTCCCGGGACAGGGGAGTCCTACGAGCAGTACTTC

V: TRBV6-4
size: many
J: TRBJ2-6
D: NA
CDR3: CASSGTASSGANVLTF
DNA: TGTGCCAGCTCGGGGACGGCGAGCTCTGGGGCCAACGTCCTGACTTTC

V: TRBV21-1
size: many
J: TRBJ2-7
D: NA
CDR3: CAIVPRTDLYEQYF
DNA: TGTGCCATAGTGCCGAGGACAGACCTCTACGAGCAGTACTTC

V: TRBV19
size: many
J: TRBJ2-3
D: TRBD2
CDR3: CASSPRGIPTDTQYF
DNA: TGTGCCAGTAGTCCGCGGGGGATTCCCACAGATACGCAGTATTTT

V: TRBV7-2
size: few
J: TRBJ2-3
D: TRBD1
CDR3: CASSSRQGADTQYF
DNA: TGTGCCAGCAGCAGTCGACAGGGCGCAGATACGCAGTATTTT

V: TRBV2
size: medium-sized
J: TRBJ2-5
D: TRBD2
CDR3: CASSGILAGMYQETQYF
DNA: TGTGCCAGCAGTGGAATTCTAGCGGGGATGTACCAAGAGACCCAGTACTTC

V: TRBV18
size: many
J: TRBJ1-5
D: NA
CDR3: CASSRSVTDQPQHF
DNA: TGTGCCAGCTCACGTTCCGTGACGGATCAGCCCCAGCATTTT

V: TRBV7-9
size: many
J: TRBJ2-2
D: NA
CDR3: CASSLFGPPAGELFF
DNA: TGTGCCAGCAGCCTCTTTGGGCCTCCTGCCGGGGAGCTGTTTTTT

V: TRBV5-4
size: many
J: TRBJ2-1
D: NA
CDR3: CASSKDSQASSNEQFF
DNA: TGTGCCAGCAGTAAGGACAGCCAGGCCTCCTCCAATGAGCAGTTCTTC

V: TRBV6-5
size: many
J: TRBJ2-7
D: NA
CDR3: CASSSTGPYEQYF
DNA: TGTGCCAGCAGTTCGACAGGACCTTACGAGCAGTACTTC

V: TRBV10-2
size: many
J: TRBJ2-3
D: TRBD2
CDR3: CASSASGAGGLTDTQYF
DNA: TGCGCCAGCAGCGCCTCCGGGGCGGGGGGGCTCACAGATACGCAGTATTTT

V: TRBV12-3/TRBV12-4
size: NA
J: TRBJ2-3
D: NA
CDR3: CASRSDSTDTQYF
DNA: TGTGCCAGCAGAAGTGACAGCACAGATACGCAGTATTTT

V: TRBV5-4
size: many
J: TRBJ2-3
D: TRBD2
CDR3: CASSRGTSGLSTDTQYF
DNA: TGTGCCAGCAGCAGAGGGACTAGCGGGCTGAGCACAGATACGCAGTATTTT

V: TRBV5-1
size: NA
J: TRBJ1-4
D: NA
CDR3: CASSLYRTNEKLFF
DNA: TGCGCCAGCAGCTTGTACAGGACTAATGAAAAACTGTTTTTT

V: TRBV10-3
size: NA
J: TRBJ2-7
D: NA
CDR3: CAISDVVEQYF
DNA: TGTGCCATCAGTGACGTGGTCGAGCAGTACTTC

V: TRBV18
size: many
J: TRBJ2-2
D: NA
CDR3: CASSPIQQGATGELFF
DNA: TGTGCCAGCTCACCAATCCAGCAGGGTGCGACCGGGGAGCTGTTTTTT

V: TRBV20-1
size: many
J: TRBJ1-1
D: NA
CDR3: CSTKQGSEAFF
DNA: TGCAGTACAAAGCAGGGATCTGAAGCTTTCTTT

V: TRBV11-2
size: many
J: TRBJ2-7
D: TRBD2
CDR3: CASSSWVIAGGHEQYF
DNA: TGTGCCAGCAGCTCCTGGGTCATAGCGGGGGGGCACGAGCAGTACTTC

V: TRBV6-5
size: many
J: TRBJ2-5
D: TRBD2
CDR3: CASSYSRLAGGAETQYF
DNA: TGTGCCAGCAGTTACTCTCGACTAGCGGGGGGAGCGGAGACCCAGTACTTC

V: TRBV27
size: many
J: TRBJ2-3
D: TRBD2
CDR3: CASSLIHAGGRADTQYF
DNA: TGTGCCAGCAGTCTCATCCATGCGGGGGGGCGGGCAGATACGCAGTATTTT

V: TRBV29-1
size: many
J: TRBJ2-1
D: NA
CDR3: CSVEVPADYNEQFF
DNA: TGCAGCGTTGAGGTTCCAGCGGACTACAATGAGCAGTTCTTC

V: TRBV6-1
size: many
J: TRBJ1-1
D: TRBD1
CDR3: CASTGRTGQGIWNTEAFF
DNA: TGTGCCAGCACCGGACGTACAGGACAGGGGATCTGGAACACTGAAGCTTTCTTT

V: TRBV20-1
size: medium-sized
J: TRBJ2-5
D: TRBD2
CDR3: CSARAEAGRGETQYF
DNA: TGCAGTGCTAGAGCTGAAGCGGGGAGGGGCGAGACCCAGTACTTC

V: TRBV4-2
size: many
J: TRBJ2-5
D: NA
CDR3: CASSPFTEQQETQYF
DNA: TGTGCCAGCAGCCCTTTTACAGAACAACAAGAGACCCAGTACTTC

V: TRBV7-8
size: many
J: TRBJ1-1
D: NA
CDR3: CASSFRAENTEAFF
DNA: TGTGCCAGCAGCTTTAGGGCAGAAAACACTGAAGCTTTCTTT

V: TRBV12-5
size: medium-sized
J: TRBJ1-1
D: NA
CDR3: CASGSLTTGVWMNTEAFF
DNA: TGTGCTAGTGGTTCACTTACGACAGGTGTTTGGATGAACACTGAAGCTTTCTTT

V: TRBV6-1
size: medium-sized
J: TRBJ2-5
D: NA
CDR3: CASSEGFGLQETQYF
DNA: TGTGCCAGCAGTGAAGGGTTTGGGCTACAAGAGACCCAGTACTTC

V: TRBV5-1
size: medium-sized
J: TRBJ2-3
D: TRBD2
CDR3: CASSWTSGTDTQYF
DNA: TGCGCCAGCAGTTGGACTAGCGGCACAGATACGCAGTATTTT

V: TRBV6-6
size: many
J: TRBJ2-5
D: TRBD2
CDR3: CASRVAGQETQYF
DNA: TGTGCCAGCAGGGTAGCGGGCCAAGAGACCCAGTACTTC

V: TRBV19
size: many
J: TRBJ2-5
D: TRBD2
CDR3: CASSNSGGVQETQYF
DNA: TGTGCCAGTAGTAATAGCGGGGGAGTCCAAGAGACCCAGTACTTC

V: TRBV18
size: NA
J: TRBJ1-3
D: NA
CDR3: CASSPAFGNTIYF
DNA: TGTGCCAGCTCACCCGCCTTTGGAAACACCATATATTTT

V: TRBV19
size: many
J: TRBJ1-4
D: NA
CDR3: CASNIDRRGKLFF
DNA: TGTGCCAGTAACATCGACAGGAGAGGAAAACTGTTTTTT